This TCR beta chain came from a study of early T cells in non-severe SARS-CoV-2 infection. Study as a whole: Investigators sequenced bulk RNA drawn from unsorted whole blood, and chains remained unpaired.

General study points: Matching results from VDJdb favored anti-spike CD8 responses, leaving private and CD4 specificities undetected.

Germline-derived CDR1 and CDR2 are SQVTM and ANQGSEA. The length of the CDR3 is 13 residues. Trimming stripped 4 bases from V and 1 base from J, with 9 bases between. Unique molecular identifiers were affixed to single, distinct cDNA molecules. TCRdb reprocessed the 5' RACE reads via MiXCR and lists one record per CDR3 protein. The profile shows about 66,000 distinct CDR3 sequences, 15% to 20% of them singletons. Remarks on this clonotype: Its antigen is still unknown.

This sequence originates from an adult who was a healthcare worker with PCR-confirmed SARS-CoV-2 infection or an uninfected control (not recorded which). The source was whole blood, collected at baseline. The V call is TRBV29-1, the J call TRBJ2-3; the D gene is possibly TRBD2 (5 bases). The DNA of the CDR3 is TGCAGCGTTGGGGAGTCGGGCACAGATACGCAGTATTTT. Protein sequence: CSVGESGTDTQYF.